The sequence of this T cell receptor beta chain was determined in a study of OX40 agonist ivuxolimab in advanced cancers. Sequencing was performed with immunoSEQ multiplex PCR; in TCRdb, only in-frame clones are kept and a portion is missing. The table shows around 100,000 clones, with under 95% occurring only once. Overall study results and limits: With doses of 0.1-3.0 mg/kg, partial responders showed among the lowest clonal expansion.

This clone was counted once. Its antigen remains unidentified. This CDR3 is 10 amino acids long. Germline values: CDR1 MNHNY, CDR2 SVGAGI (reference sequence). The V end was cut by 6 bases, the J end by 5 bases, with 2 bases between. The chain employs TRBV6-6 and TRBJ2-1; D not resolved. The material sequenced was CD4+ or CD8+ T cells sorted from blood, taken in a trial of the OX40 agonist ivuxolimab. This clonotype was obtained from an adult with an advanced solid tumor such as melanoma, head and neck, liver or kidney cancer. CDR3 residues: CASRDNEQFF. For the CDR3, the DNA is TGTGCCAGCAGGGACAATGAGCAGTTCTTC.